This T cell receptor beta chain was found in a study of cytomegalovirus exposure and HLA in healthy donors. Findings and caveats of the study: CMV antigen specificity was confirmed in vitro for a few CMV-associated chains.

Germline V gives CDR1 SGHTS, CDR2 YDEGEE. Trimming took off 1 base at V and 2 bases at J, with 7 bases between the two ends. CDR3 length: 13 amino acids. Amplification used 60 Vbeta primers and 13 Jbeta primers. Only in-frame clones appear in the TCRdb table, and some are missing; sequencing was by immunoSEQ multiplex PCR. Of 100,000 to 150,000 clones detected, almost 80% appear once; the ten largest clones hold 1.5%. For this clone: Antigen: not known.

The clonotype originates from a female donor in good health and CMV-seronegative. The sequencing sample was made of PBMCs. The chain employs TRBV5-8 and TRBJ2-7, with no clear D. CDR3: CASSLRVTYEQYF. The DNA for the CDR3 is TGTGCCAGCAGCTTGCGGGTAACCTACGAGCAGTACTTC. The full variable domain, rest sourced from reference TRBV5-8 and TRBJ2-7, is EAGVTQSPTHLIKTRGQQATLRCSPISGHTSVYWYQQALGLGLQFLLWYDEGEERNRGNFPPRFSGRQFPNYSSELNVNALELEDSALYLCASSLRVTYEQYFGPGTRLTVT.